A single sample is the source of the 6 T cell receptor beta chains below, sequenced in a study of blood T cell repertoires in COVID-19. Produced via immunoSEQ multiplex PCR; TCRdb's table is partial and in-frame only. Seen here are some 150,000 clones, approximately 81% observed once, and the top ten hold about 2.5%. The source material was peripheral blood. Receptors were obtained from a human donor with acute or convalescent COVID-19. The donor label of this sample is uncertain.

This clone came up once. The rearrangement joins TRBV9 to TRBJ2-3, with TRBD2 matching over 11 bases. V gave up 7 bases and J gave up 4 bases; unmatched junction bases: 5. The germline CDR1 and CDR2 sequences are SGDLS and YYNGEE. This CDR3 comprises 14 residues. CDR3 DNA: TGTGCCAGCGGTGTAGCGGGGGGGGCAGATACGCAGTATTTT. Protein: CASGVAGGADTQYF.

This rearrangement joins TRBV19 to TRBJ2-2, with TRBD1 matching 8 bases. Germline-derived CDR1 and CDR2 are LNHDA and SQIVND (reference sequence). The CDR3 has 15 residues. The junction had 6 bases not matched to a gene; V was cut back by 7 bases and J by 2 bases. The CDR3 protein is CASTRTGLNTGELFF. As DNA, the CDR3 is TGTGCCAGTACCAGGACAGGGCTCAACACCGGGGAGCTGTTTTTT.

This clone was detected only once. The genes are TRBV7-9 and TRBJ1-4; no definite D call. Germline CDR1 and CDR2: SEHNR and FQNEAQ (reference sequence). The CDR3 length is 18 residues. V was trimmed by 2 bases and J by 0 bases, leaving 16 bases between them. CDR3 DNA: TGTGCCAGCAGCTTATTAATTCCGGGTCCCCCAACTAATGAAAAACTGTTTTTT. This sequence encodes CASSLLIPGPPTNEKLFF.

The chain recombines TRBV12-3 or TRBV12-4 with TRBJ1-2; D is undetermined. The CDR3 has 11 amino acids. Deletions cut 4 bases from V and 7 bases from J, with 7 bases between. CDR3 in amino acids: CASSWAFGYTF. Written as DNA, the CDR3 is TGTGCCAGCAGTTGGGCTTTTGGCTACACCTTC.

The genes are TRBV3-1 (or the pseudogene TRBV3-2) and TRBJ1-5; D gene uncertain. This CDR3 is built from 14 residues. Looked up from germline, CDR1 is LGHDT and CDR2 is YNNKEL (reference sequence). The V end was cut by 2 bases, the J end by 4 bases, with 9 bases between. Here the CDR3 reads CASSQQSGNQPQHF. The DNA of the CDR3 is TGTGCCAGCAGCCAACAATCGGGGAATCAGCCCCAGCATTTT.

The chain employs TRBV4-2 and TRBJ1-6, with D possibly TRBD1 on 5 matching bases. V was shortened by 0 bases and J by 5 bases, with 8 bases between the two germline ends. Germline loops: CDR1 LGHNA, CDR2 YNFKEQ. The CDR3 extends over 15 amino acids. DNA for the CDR3: TGTGCCAGCAGCCAAGACAGACAGCATAATTCACCCCTCCACTTT. This gives the protein CASSQDRQHNSPLHF.